What follows are 2 T cell receptor beta chains derived from one specimen sequenced in a study of shared clonotypes between healthy human individuals. The table came from immunoSEQ multiplex PCR; TCRdb's copy has only in-frame clones and leaves some out. This table has around 2,000,000 clones, less than 95% appearing once. Terminally differentiated effector memory CD45RA+ cells were excluded from the naive CD8 cells, which were CD45RO-negative and positively selected for CCR7. Specimen: naive CD8+ T cells sorted from blood. The receptors come from a man younger than 35 in good health.

V usage is TRBV6-1 and J usage is TRBJ2-2; TRBD1 matches 8 bases. V dropped 6 bases and J dropped 4; count of bases not matched to a gene: 7. Germline-derived CDR1 and CDR2 are MNHNS and SASEGT. This CDR3 contains 15 residues. In nucleotides, the CDR3 is TGTGCCAGCAGACCTCTCGGACAGGGCACCGGGGAGCTGTTTTTT. Translating gives CASRPLGQGTGELFF.

The gene calls are TRBV7-2 and TRBJ2-7; no clear D gene. Germline CDR1 and CDR2: SGHTA and FQGNSA. This CDR3 region has 14 residues. V was cut by 2 bases and J by 3 bases, with 11 bases left in between. The CDR3 loop is CASSLFDGDYEQYF. DNA of the CDR3: TGTGCCAGCAGCTTATTTGACGGAGACTACGAGCAGTACTTC.